These 27 T cell receptor beta chains originate from one sample sequenced in a study of response to subunit inactivated influenza vaccine. In TCRdb, the RT-PCR reads were re-called with MiXCR into one record per CDR3 protein. The sample gives fewer than 600,000 distinct CDR3 sequences, more than 7% of which show up once; around 13% is in the top ten. Sample: PBMCs from blood, taken around 25 months after vaccination. The receptors come from a man between 50 and 75 years old who received an inactivated influenza vaccine.

The rearrangement joins TRBV27 to TRBJ1-1; 9 bases are a match to TRBD1. Per the germline V gene, CDR1 is MNHEY and CDR2 is SMNVEV (reference sequence). This CDR3 is built from 17 residues. J was trimmed by 5 bases and V by 5 bases; bases with no gene match: 15. This CDR3 reads CASSPTQGAVLGTEAFF. The DNA of the CDR3 is TGTGCCAGCAGTCCGACACAGGGGGCTGTGCTGGGTACTGAAGCTTTCTTT.

This clonotype was recorded a few times. The V call is TRBV10-3, the J call TRBJ2-7; D uncertain. Trimming removed 0 bases at V and 0 bases at J, with 9 bases between. The CDR3 length is 15 residues. The germline CDR1 and CDR2 sequences are ENHRY and SYGVKD. In DNA form, the CDR3 reads TGTGCCATCAGTGAGTCCACAGTGAGCTCCTACGAGCAGTACTTC. Its translation: CAISESTVSSYEQYF.

The chain combines TRBV7-2 with TRBJ2-7; D may be TRBD1 (5 bases). The V end was cut by 2 bases, the J end by 5 bases, with 7 bases between. There are 12 residues in the CDR3. CDR1 is SGHTA, CDR2 FQGNSA, per germline. The CDR3 sequence: CASSLQGDEQYF. Here the CDR3 DNA reads TGTGCCAGCAGCTTACAGGGTGACGAGCAGTACTTC.

The rearrangement links TRBV6-6 to TRBJ1-1, with 7 bases matching TRBD1. This CDR3 has 12 amino acids. After removal of 4 bases from V and 8 bases from J, the junction contained 4 bases not matched to a gene. Germline V gene lookup returns CDR1 MNHNY and CDR2 SVGAGI (reference sequence). The CDR3 loop is CASSWDSIEAFF. The CDR3 nucleotides are TGTGCCAGCAGTTGGGACAGTATAGAAGCTTTCTTT.

The chain combines TRBV30 with TRBJ2-6, with 10 bases identical to TRBD1. Germline assignment: CDR1 GTSNPN and CDR2 SVGIG (reference sequence). After removal of 6 bases from V and 4 bases from J, the junction contained 9 bases not matched to a gene. The CDR3 spans 16 residues. In DNA form, the CDR3 reads TGTGCCTGCCCGGGACAGGGGTATTCCGGGGCCAACGTCCTGACTTTC. Protein: CACPGQGYSGANVLTF.

This clonotype has ten or more counts. This chain joins TRBV6-4 and TRBJ2-1; D may match TRBD1 or TRBD2 (5 bases each). Germline V gene sequence: CDR1 MRHNA, CDR2 SNTAGT. Trimming stripped 5 bases from V and 9 bases from J, with 14 bases between. This CDR3 comprises 13 residues. The CDR3 spells CASSPGTLREQFF. CDR3 bases: TGTGCCAGCAGTCCCGGGACCCTCCGTGAGCAGTTCTTC.

This clonotype showed up many times. The chain uses TRBV29-1 and TRBJ2-1, with TRBD1 identical over 7 bases. From germline, CDR1 is SQVTM and CDR2 ANQGSEA. V was pared by 6 bases and J by 10 bases, with 12 bases of the junction left unmatched. The CDR3 has 13 amino acids. CDR3 DNA sequence: TGCAGCGTCCAACCAACAGGGGTCCCGGAGCAGTTCTTC. Amino acid sequence: CSVQPTGVPEQFF.

The chain combines TRBV6-1 with TRBJ2-3; no clear D gene. This CDR3 spans 14 amino acids. Per germline, CDR1 MNHNS and CDR2 SASEGT. Trimming removed 4 bases at V and 3 bases at J, with 11 bases between. The CDR3 bases are TGTGCCAGCAGTGTCTGGTCTACGACAGATACGCAGTATTTT. Encoded protein: CASSVWSTTDTQYF.

The CDR3 is CASSISGSSGETQYF. Here the CDR3 DNA reads TGTGCCAGCAGCATTAGCGGGAGTTCTGGGGAGACCCAGTACTTC. V gene TRBV11-2 combines with J gene TRBJ2-5; 9 bases align to TRBD2. V was pared by 5 bases and J by 5 bases, with 9 bases of the junction left unmatched. Germline assignment: CDR1 SGHAT and CDR2 FQNNGV. The CDR3 has 15 residues.

This clonotype was detected ten times or more. This chain links TRBV4-3 with TRBJ1-6; D is unclear. Per the germline V gene, CDR1 is LGHNA and CDR2 is YSLEER. Trimming removed 0 bases from V and 8 bases from J, with 8 bases in between. The CDR3 is 14 residues long. CDR3 residues: CASSQDRYDSPLHF. CDR3 nucleotide sequence: TGCGCCAGCAGCCAAGATCGGTATGATTCACCCCTCCACTTT.

This clonotype was seen repeatedly, ten times or more. The genes are TRBV6-6 and TRBJ1-4; D is possibly TRBD1 (5 bases). Germline V gives CDR1 MNHNY, CDR2 SVGAGI (reference sequence). This CDR3 has 12 amino acids. With 7 bases removed from V and 7 bases from J, the gap between germline ends came to 10 bases. CDR3 coding DNA: TGTGCCAGCAAAGATGGGGGTGAAAAACTGTTTTTT. This gives the protein CASKDGGEKLFF.

This clonotype was counted between two and nine times. V usage is TRBV7-2 and J usage is TRBJ1-1; no definite D call. CDR3 length: 14 amino acids. Germline assignment: CDR1 SGHTA and CDR2 FQGNSA. V lost 5 bases, J lost 4 bases, and 14 bases lay in between. The DNA for the CDR3 is TGTGCCAGCAGCCCTGGGAGGTCCCCCACTGAAGCTTTCTTT. Its protein is CASSPGRSPTEAFF. Based on the CDR3 plus reference TRBV7-2 and TRBJ1-1, the full variable domain is GAGVSQSPSNKVTEKGKDVELRCDPISGHTALYWYRQSLGQGLEFLIYFQGNSAPDKSGLPSDRFSAERTGGSVSTLTIQRTQQEDSAVYLCASSPGRSPTEAFFGQGTRLTVV.

This clonotype came up a few times. The CDR3 reads CASSINAALNTEAFF. The CDR3 DNA follows: TGTGCCAGCAGTATTAACGCGGCCCTGAACACTGAAGCTTTCTTT. This chain joins TRBV12-3 or TRBV12-4 and TRBJ1-1; no firm D call. V was trimmed by 5 bases and J by 0 bases, leaving 13 bases between them. The CDR3 covers 15 residues.

The genes are TRBV28 and TRBJ1-1, with D tentatively TRBD1 (6 bases). Trimming took off 4 bases at V and 3 bases at J, with 24 bases between the two ends. Per the germline V gene, CDR1 is MDHEN and CDR2 is SYDVKM. CDR3 length: 18 residues. The CDR3 bases are TGTGCCAGCAGTTCATTTGTAGGCAGGGGCACCGTAGACACTGAAGCTTTCTTT. Amino acids: CASSSFVGRGTVDTEAFF.

This clonotype was detected many times. The genes are TRBV6-2 or TRBV6-3 and TRBJ1-1; no reliable D call. V was pared by 5 bases and J by 0 bases, with 4 bases between. The CDR3 consists of 12 residues. Germline V gene lookup returns CDR1 MNHEY and CDR2 SVGEGT. CDR3 coding DNA: TGTGCCAGCAGTACCGTGAACACTGAAGCTTTCTTT. Its protein is CASSTVNTEAFF.

In this sample, this clonotype turned up a few times. V usage is TRBV12-3 or TRBV12-4 and J usage is TRBJ1-4, with D unresolved. The CDR3 is 14 amino acids. V was pared by 3 bases and J by 5 bases, with 10 bases between. The CDR3 DNA sequence: TGTGCCAGCAGTTTGTCAGCCCCAAATGAAAAACTGTTTTTT. Protein: CASSLSAPNEKLFF.

In DNA, the CDR3 is TGTGCCAGCAGCCCCGTCGGGCGTAGCTCCTACAATGAGCAGTTCTTC. Residues: CASSPVGRSSYNEQFF. The chain employs TRBV5-6 and TRBJ2-1; no definite D call. CDR3 length equals 16 residues. CDR1 and CDR2 from the germline V gene are SGHDT and YYEEEE. Trimming took off 4 bases at V and 0 bases at J, with 14 bases between the two ends.

This chain uses TRBV6-5 with TRBJ2-5, with TRBD2 as a possible D gene (7 bases). The CDR3 has 14 amino acids. V lost 4 bases to trimming and J lost 4 bases, with 13 bases between them. Germline V lookup: CDR1 MNHEY, CDR2 SVGAGI. The DNA of the CDR3 is TGTGCCAGCAGTTGGGGGAGGGGGAGAGAGACCCAGTACTTC. Its protein product is CASSWGRGRETQYF.

V and J are TRBV30 and TRBJ2-2; maybe TRBD2 (5 bases). The V end was cut by 5 bases, the J end by 4 bases, with 8 bases between. Germline assignment: CDR1 GTSNPN and CDR2 SVGIG (reference sequence). The CDR3 is 12 residues long. As DNA, the CDR3 is TGTGCCTGGGGCAGCGGCACCGGGGAGCTGTTTTTT. The encoded protein is CAWGSGTGELFF.

This clonotype was seen a few times. CDR3 loop: CASSLGAGLRTQYF. CDR3 nucleotides: TGCGCCAGCAGCCTGGGTGCAGGACTCAGAACGCAGTATTTT. The V call is TRBV5-1, the J call TRBJ2-3, with a tentative D call TRBD2 (5 bases). V was cut by 4 bases and J by 9 bases, with 18 bases left in between. Germline CDR1 SGHRS, CDR2 YFSETQ. The length of the CDR3 is 14 residues.

This clonotype was detected many times. The rearrangement joins TRBV12-3 or TRBV12-4 to TRBJ2-5, with TRBD2 identical over 9 bases. The CDR3 extends over 16 amino acids. V shed 2 bases and J 5 bases; nucleotides not matched to a gene: 9. The CDR3: CASSLRASGTGETQYF. The CDR3, as DNA: TGTGCCAGCAGTTTAAGGGCTAGCGGGACGGGGGAGACCCAGTACTTC.

The rearrangement joins TRBV14 to TRBJ2-5; 9 nucleotides align to TRBD1. Trimming at V came to 4 bases and at J to 9 bases, leaving 12 bases not matched to a gene. The CDR3 contains 15 residues. The germline V gene has CDR1 SGHDN and CDR2 FVKESK. The CDR3 is CASSPGQGLLRAQYF. In DNA form, the CDR3 reads TGTGCCAGCAGCCCCGGACAGGGGTTGCTGCGGGCCCAGTACTTC.

This clonotype has a count of ten or more. This chain joins TRBV28 and TRBJ1-6; TRBD1 might be the D (6 bases). The CDR3 length is 12 residues. The V end lost 4 bases, the J end lost 9 bases, and 7 bases lay between the germline ends. CDR1 and CDR2 (germline): MDHEN, SYDVKM. CDR3 in amino acids: CASSSGASPLHF. The DNA for the CDR3 is TGTGCCAGCAGTTCAGGGGCTTCACCCCTCCACTTT.

This clonotype has a handful of counts. This chain links TRBV11-2 with TRBJ2-1, with D maybe TRBD2 (6 bases). The CDR3 is 17 amino acids. Germline assignment: CDR1 SGHAT and CDR2 FQNNGV. Trimming took off 1 base at V and 7 bases at J, with 20 bases between the two ends. The DNA for the CDR3 is TGTGCCAGCAGCTTAGCTGTGACTACTAAACGGGGGAATGAGCAGTTCTTC. Its translation is CASSLAVTTKRGNEQFF.

This clonotype has just a few counts. The CDR3 DNA reads TGCGCCAGCAGCTTGGCTATGGGTGCAGAGACCCAGTACTTC. Its protein is CASSLAMGAETQYF. This chain connects TRBV5-1 to TRBJ2-5; no firm D call. The ends were cut back, 0 bases at V and 4 bases at J, with 10 bases in the middle. CDR3 length equals 14 residues. Germline V gene data show CDR1 as SGHRS and CDR2 as YFSETQ. Filled out from reference TRBV5-1 and TRBJ2-5, the complete variable domain reads KAGVTQTPRYLIKTRGQQVTLSCSPISGHRSVSWYQQTPGQGLQFLFEYFSETQRNKGNFPGRFSGRQFSNSRSEMNVSTLELGDSALYLCASSLAMGAETQYFGPGTRLLVL.

This clonotype appeared many times. V usage is TRBV6-2 or TRBV6-3 and J usage is TRBJ1-2, with 8 bases that match TRBD1. Looked up from germline, CDR1 is MNHEY and CDR2 is SVGEGT. CDR3 size: 14 residues. Losses at the gene ends were 4 bases for V and 3 bases for J; bases not matched to a gene: 4. For the CDR3, the DNA is TGTGCCAGCAGTTCTACAGGGGGACACTATGGCTACACCTTC. Translation: CASSSTGGHYGYTF.

The chain has TRBV29-1 and TRBJ1-2; 9 bases are shared with TRBD1. Germline CDR1 and CDR2: SQVTM and ANQGSEA. This CDR3 is built from 12 residues. Unmatched junction bases numbered 7, after V lost 6 bases and J lost 8 bases. CDR3 amino acids: CSVGQGGSGYTF. CDR3 bases: TGCAGCGTGGGACAGGGCGGGAGCGGCTACACCTTC. The full variable domain, with the rest looked up from reference TRBV29-1 and TRBJ1-2, is SAVISQKPSRDICQRGTSLTIQCQVDSQVTMMFWYRQQPGQSLTLIATANQGSEATYESGFVIDKFPISRPNLTFSTLTVSNMSPEDSSIYLCSVGQGGSGYTFGSGTRLTVV.